This record looks at one TCR beta chain sequence and its context. Its antigen is currently unknown. As to time point: week 11, during vaccination. Every vaccine dose comprised 300 ug of mutant IDH1 20-mer peptide plus topical imiquimod. Profiled with immunoSEQ multiplex PCR; TCRdb holds only in-frame clones, not every one. This table has about 130,000 clones, about four fifths appearing once. This record comes from a study of a mutant IDH1 vaccine in newly diagnosed glioma. Whole-study context: Patients received vaccination from 4-6 weeks after radiotherapy alone, or with temozolomide cycles. Patients were pretreated with radiotherapy, temozolomide, or both, mostly both.

V was cut by 0 bases and J by 4 bases, with 6 bases left in between. CDR3 length: 13 amino acids. CDR1 and CDR2 from the germline V gene are SGHDN and FVKESK. The sample in question was PBMCs, obtained from a glioma patient whose treatment included an IDH1 peptide vaccine. V and J are TRBV14 and TRBJ1-2; D gene uncertain. The sequence came from a man aged 40-50 years with glioma. For the CDR3, the DNA is TGTGCCAGCAGCCAAGAAGCCTTCTATGGCTACACCTTC. Its translation: CASSQEAFYGYTF.